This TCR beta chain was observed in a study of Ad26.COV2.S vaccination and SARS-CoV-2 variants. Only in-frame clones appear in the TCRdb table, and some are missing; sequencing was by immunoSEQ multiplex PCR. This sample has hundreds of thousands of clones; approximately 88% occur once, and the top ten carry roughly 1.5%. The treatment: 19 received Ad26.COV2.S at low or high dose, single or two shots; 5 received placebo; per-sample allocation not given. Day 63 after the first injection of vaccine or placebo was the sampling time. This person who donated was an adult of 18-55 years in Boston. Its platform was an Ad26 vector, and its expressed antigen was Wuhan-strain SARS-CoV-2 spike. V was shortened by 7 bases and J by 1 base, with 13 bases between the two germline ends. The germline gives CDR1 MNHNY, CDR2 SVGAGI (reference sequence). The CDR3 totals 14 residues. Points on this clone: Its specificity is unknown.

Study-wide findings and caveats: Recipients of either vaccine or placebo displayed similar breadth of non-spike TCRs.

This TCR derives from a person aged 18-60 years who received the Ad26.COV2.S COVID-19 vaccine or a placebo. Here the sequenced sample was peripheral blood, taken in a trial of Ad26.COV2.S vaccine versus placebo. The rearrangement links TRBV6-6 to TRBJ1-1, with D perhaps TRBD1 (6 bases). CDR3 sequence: CASKGGGKNTEAFF. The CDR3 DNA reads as TGTGCCAGCAAGGGGGGCGGAAAGAACACTGAAGCTTTCTTT.